The 10 T cell receptor beta chains below were found in one sample sequenced in a study of blood T cell repertoires in COVID-19. The method was immunoSEQ multiplex PCR; TCRdb's version includes in-frame clones alone and lacks a portion of them. This table holds roughly 350,000 clones, more than 75% found once. Sequencing was carried out using peripheral blood. Receptors were obtained from a woman aged 30 to 39 with COVID-19, enrolled during active disease.

The J gene is TRBJ1-4, the V gene TRBV30; D is perhaps TRBD1 (5 bases). This CDR3 is built from 13 residues. Trimming removed 0 bases at V and 8 bases at J, with 10 bases between. Germline values: CDR1 GTSNPN, CDR2 SVGIG (reference sequence). The CDR3 reads CAWSVQVEEKLFF. The CDR3 region has the DNA TGTGCCTGGAGTGTACAGGTAGAAGAAAAACTGTTTTTT.

This chain links TRBV15 with TRBJ2-3; tentatively, D is TRBD1 (5 bases). This CDR3 is built from 15 residues. Trimming took off 0 bases at V and 2 bases at J, with 9 bases between the two ends. The V gene's germline CDR1 is LNHNV and CDR2 YYDKDF (reference sequence). The CDR3 sequence is CATSRDGQNTDTQYF. CDR3 nucleotide sequence: TGTGCCACCAGCAGAGATGGACAAAACACAGATACGCAGTATTTT.

The CDR3: CASSVGQLNEQFF. Here the CDR3 DNA reads TGTGCCAGTAGCGTGGGGCAGCTCAATGAGCAGTTCTTC. The gene calls are TRBV19 and TRBJ2-1; a possible D gene is TRBD1 (5 bases). Trimming took 6 bases from V and 6 from J, leaving 12 bases between them. The CDR3 runs to 13 residues. Germline V gives CDR1 LNHDA, CDR2 SQIVND (reference sequence).

The gene calls are TRBV6-2 or TRBV6-3 and TRBJ2-3, with D maybe TRBD1 (6 bases). This CDR3 region has 15 residues. In germline, CDR1 is MNHEY, CDR2 SVGEGT. Trimming shortened V by 5 bases and J by 6 bases, and 18 bases separated the two germline ends. CDR3 sequence reads: CASSHRDWASDTQYF. The CDR3, as DNA: TGTGCCAGCAGTCACAGGGATTGGGCATCCGATACGCAGTATTTT.

This rearrangement joins TRBV9 to TRBJ1-3; unclear D gene. Trimming shortened V by 4 bases and J by 7 bases, and 15 bases separated the two germline ends. CDR3 length equals 14 residues. Germline V lookup: CDR1 SGDLS, CDR2 YYNGEE. CDR3 coding DNA: TGTGCCAGCAGCTCATCGGCAATCGGGAACACCATATATTTT. Translation: CASSSSAIGNTIYF.

This clone has a handful of counts. The genes are TRBV5-4 and TRBJ2-5; tentative D call: TRBD2 (5 bases). V was pared by 0 bases and J by 3 bases, with 9 bases between. Looked up from germline, CDR1 is SGHNT and CDR2 is YYREEE (reference sequence). The CDR3 sequence is 14 residues long. The CDR3 loop is CASSLVGREETQYF. The DNA for the CDR3 is TGTGCCAGCAGCTTGGTAGGGCGGGAAGAGACCCAGTACTTC. The full variable domain, rest sourced from reference TRBV5-4 and TRBJ2-5, is ETGVTQSPTHLIKTRGQQVTLRCSSQSGHNTVSWYQQALGQGPQFIFQYYREEENGRGNFPPRFSGLQFPNYSSELNVNALELDDSALYLCASSLVGREETQYFGPGTRLLVL.

The chain uses TRBV6-4 and TRBJ2-3; D is uncertain. The CDR3 is 13 residues long. V shed 3 bases and J shed 2 bases, with 6 bases lying between them. Germline V CDR1 and CDR2: MRHNA, SNTAGT. The CDR3 bases are TGTGCCAGCAGTGATGGCCCCACAGATACGCAGTATTTT. As protein: CASSDGPTDTQYF.

The chain is built from TRBV10-1 and TRBJ2-1; 7 nucleotides align to TRBD1. J was trimmed by 7 bases and V by 6 bases; bases with no gene match: 6. The CDR3 loop spans 13 amino acids. CDR1 is WNHNN and CDR2 is SYGVQD in the germline V gene (reference sequence). The CDR3 DNA follows: TGCGCCAGCAGGGAAACACAGGGGAATGAGCAGTTCTTC. This translates into CASRETQGNEQFF.

This clone was seen a few times. This chain links TRBV7-5 with TRBJ2-3; the table's D gene call, TRBD2, was not cross checked with the DNA. TRBV7-5 is marked as a pseudogene. The CDR3 consists of 18 residues. The CDR3 coding sequence is TGTGTCAGAAGCTTGGGACTAGCGGGAACGGGAGGCACAGATACGCAGTATTTT. Its protein is CVRSLGLAGTGGTDTQYF.

The chain uses TRBV20-1 and TRBJ1-6, with no clear D. CDR1 and CDR2 (germline): DFQATT, SNEGSKA (reference sequence). With 3 bases removed from V and 6 bases from J, the gap between germline ends came to 9 bases. The CDR3 totals 13 residues. CDR3: CSASTLFNSPLHF. CDR3 bases: TGCAGTGCTAGTACTTTGTTTAATTCACCCCTCCACTTT.